The following is a T cell receptor beta chain sequence with its context. Its antigen is unknown. It was with unique molecular identifiers that the TCRbeta library was prepared. Using its own MiXCR run on the PCR reads, TCRdb lists one record per CDR3 protein. The table has 140,000 to 150,000 distinct CDR3 sequences, around 8.8% seen once. This specimen belongs to a study of T-cell reconstitution after alpha-beta-depleted transplantation in children. General observations from the study: After transplant, high TCRbeta diversity at day 60 in some patients arose from surviving recipient T cells and thymic progenitors. After one year, T-cell counts and TCRbeta diversity mostly came from new T cells.

The V end was cut by 1 base, the J end by 0 bases, with 7 bases between. Germline-derived CDR1 and CDR2 are LGHNA and YNFKEQ. The CDR3 has 15 residues. This sequence originates from a female patient between 2 and 10 years old who had a stem cell transplant for congenital amegakaryocytic thrombocytopenia, so the T cells may come from the graft donor. The J gene is TRBJ1-3, the V gene TRBV4-2; D may be TRBD1 (5 bases). The sample was PBMCs, mostly from graft donor cells, taken 180 days after TCRalphabeta/CD19-depleted stem cell transplant. The CDR3 reads CASSQGTISGNTIYF. The CDR3 DNA reads TGTGCCAGCAGCCAAGGGACAATCTCTGGAAACACCATATATTTT.